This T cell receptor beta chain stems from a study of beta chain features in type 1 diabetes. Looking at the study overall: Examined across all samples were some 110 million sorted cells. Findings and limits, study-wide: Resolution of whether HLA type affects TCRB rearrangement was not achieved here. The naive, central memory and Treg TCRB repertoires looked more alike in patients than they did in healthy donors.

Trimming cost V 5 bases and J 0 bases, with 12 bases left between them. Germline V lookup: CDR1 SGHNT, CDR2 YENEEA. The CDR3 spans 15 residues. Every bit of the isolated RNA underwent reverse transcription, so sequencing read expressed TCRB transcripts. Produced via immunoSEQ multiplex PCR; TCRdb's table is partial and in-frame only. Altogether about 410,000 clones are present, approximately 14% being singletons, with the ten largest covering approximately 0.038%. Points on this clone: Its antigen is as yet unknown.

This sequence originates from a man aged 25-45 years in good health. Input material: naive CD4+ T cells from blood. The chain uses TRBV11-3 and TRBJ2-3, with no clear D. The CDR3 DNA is TGTGCCAGCAGCCCGGAGTTTTTGAGCACAGATACGCAGTATTTT. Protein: CASSPEFLSTDTQYF.